Below, 19 T cell receptor beta chains from the same sample are listed, as sequenced in a study of lymphopenia after photon versus proton radiotherapy. Sequenced by immunoSEQ multiplex PCR; TCRdb stores in-frame clones only, minus some. The sample has tens of thousands of clones, around 83% seen once. This sample comprised peripheral blood, obtained from a patient treated with proton-based radiotherapy. These receptor sequences come from a man aged 55-75 years with pancreatic cancer.

J is TRBJ1-5 and V is TRBV10-2, with D possibly being TRBD1 (5 bases). This CDR3 is built from 15 residues. V shed 6 bases and J shed 6 bases, with 18 bases lying between them. The germline V gene has CDR1 WSHSY and CDR2 SAAADI. The CDR3 spells CASRASGQGSQPQHF. CDR3 coding DNA: TGCGCCAGCAGGGCGTCTGGGCAGGGTAGTCAGCCCCAGCATTTT.

The chain carries TRBV5-1 and TRBJ2-7; the match to TRBD1 covers 8 bases. The CDR3 totals 16 residues. Looked up from germline, CDR1 is SGHRS and CDR2 is YFSETQ. V shed 2 bases and J 6 bases; nucleotides not matched to a gene: 13. As DNA, the CDR3 is TGCGCCAGCAGCTTTTCCCCCAGAGACAGGGGCCTCGAGCAGTACTTC. Protein product: CASSFSPRDRGLEQYF.

The J gene is TRBJ2-2, the V gene TRBV18; 8 bases match TRBD2. Germline V gives CDR1 KGHSH, CDR2 LQKENI. The CDR3 length is 16 residues. Unmatched junction bases numbered 9, after V lost 5 bases and J lost 4 bases. DNA for the CDR3: TGTGCCAGCTCATCTCCGGGACTAGTTGGCACCGGGGAGCTGTTTTTT. This codes for CASSSPGLVGTGELFF. Full variable domain (remainder filled in from reference TRBV18 and TRBJ2-2): NAGVMQNPRHLVRRRGQEARLRCSPMKGHSHVYWYRQLPEEGLKFMVYLQKENIIDESGMPKERFSAEFPKEGPSILRIQQVVRGDSAAYFCASSSPGLVGTGELFFGEGSRLTVL.

The gene calls are TRBV27 and TRBJ2-1, with 11 bases that match TRBD2. Losses at the gene ends were 4 bases for V and 8 bases for J; bases not matched to a gene: 7. The CDR3 covers 15 residues. CDR1 and CDR2 from the germline V gene are MNHEY and SMNVEV (reference sequence). CDR3: CASSYLVAGGHEQFF. The CDR3 DNA is TGTGCCAGCAGTTATCTAGTAGCGGGGGGGCATGAGCAGTTCTTC.

The chain employs TRBV6-6 and TRBJ1-4; maybe TRBD1 (6 bases). The germline gives CDR1 MNHNY, CDR2 SVGAGI (reference sequence). The ends were cut back, 8 bases at V and 0 bases at J, with 10 bases in the middle. CDR3 length: 14 amino acids. The CDR3 is CASRDITTNEKLFF. The CDR3 DNA sequence: TGTGCCAGCCGGGACATTACAACTAATGAAAAACTGTTTTTT.

The chain joins TRBV5-6 to TRBJ1-4; D remains ambiguous. Trimming removed 4 bases at V and 3 bases at J, with 7 bases between. From germline, CDR1 is SGHDT and CDR2 YYEEEE. The CDR3 runs 13 residues. Here the CDR3 reads CASSPPSNEKLFF. The CDR3 bases are TGTGCCAGCAGCCCTCCTTCTAATGAAAAACTGTTTTTT.

The chain has TRBV7-9 and TRBJ2-1; TRBD2 aligns across 7 bases. The CDR3 runs 15 residues. J was trimmed by 6 bases and V by 5 bases; bases with no gene match: 10. Germline V gives CDR1 SEHNR, CDR2 FQNEAQ (reference sequence). The CDR3 DNA sequence: TGTGCCAGCAGCCTCGGACTAGATTTGAGCAATGAGCAGTTCTTC. Translating it yields CASSLGLDLSNEQFF.

The V call is TRBV7-8, the J call TRBJ2-1, with 10 bases that match TRBD2. V was pared by 0 bases and J by 9 bases, with 14 bases of the junction left unmatched. The germline gives CDR1 SGHVS, CDR2 FQNEAQ. The CDR3 is 18 residues long. CDR3 residues: CASSLARRLAGVGSEQFF. The CDR3, as DNA: TGTGCCAGCAGCTTAGCTCGGCGGCTAGCGGGGGTTGGGAGTGAGCAGTTCTTC.

This rearrangement joins TRBV11-3 to TRBJ2-2; possibly TRBD1 for D (6 bases). The germline CDR1 and CDR2 sequences are SGHNT and YENEEA. Trimming cost V 0 bases and J 1 base, with 18 bases left between them. This CDR3 spans 19 amino acids. CDR3 DNA sequence: TGTGCCAGCAGCTTAGATCTGTTAGGGGGTCCCTTGAACACCGGGGAGCTGTTTTTT. It yields the protein CASSLDLLGGPLNTGELFF.

The CDR3 region has the DNA TGTGCCTGGAGTTCAGGACTAGCGGGAGCCCTAGGGACCCAGTACTTC. It is translated as CAWSSGLAGALGTQYF. The chain carries TRBV30 and TRBJ2-5; 13 bases match TRBD2. Germline V gene data show CDR1 as GTSNPN and CDR2 as SVGIG (reference sequence). CDR3 length equals 16 residues. J was trimmed by 7 bases and V by 2 bases; bases with no gene match: 10.

This clone turned up a few times. The chain is built from TRBV4-3 and TRBJ1-5; a possible D gene is TRBD1 (5 bases). Germline V gene sequence: CDR1 LGHNA, CDR2 YSLEER. Trimming pared 1 base from V and 4 bases from J, leaving 11 bases between. The length of the CDR3 is 15 residues. The CDR3 sequence: CASSQVSGANQPQHF. DNA of the CDR3: TGCGCCAGCAGCCAAGTATCCGGGGCGAATCAGCCCCAGCATTTT.

The chain is built from TRBV5-1 and TRBJ2-3, with 7 nucleotides matching TRBD2. Per germline, CDR1 SGHRS and CDR2 YFSETQ. This CDR3 spans 15 amino acids. The J segment lost 5 bases and the V segment lost 1 base, leaving 7 bases of the junction unmatched. For the CDR3, the DNA is TGCGCCAGCAGCTTGCTAGCGGTAGCAGGAGATACGCAGTATTTT. Translation: CASSLLAVAGDTQYF.

The V gene is TRBV6-5, the J gene TRBJ2-1; tentatively, D is TRBD1 (5 bases). Germline-derived CDR1 and CDR2 are MNHEY and SVGAGI. V lost 6 bases to trimming and J lost 9 bases, with 18 bases between them. CDR3 size: 14 residues. As DNA, the CDR3 is TGTGCCAGCAGCCAGGGATCGCCCAATCGTGAGCAGTTCTTC. It codes for CASSQGSPNREQFF.

This clone was seen only a few times. The genes are TRBV5-6 and TRBJ1-2; tentative D call: TRBD1 (6 bases). CDR3 length equals 14 residues. Germline V gives CDR1 SGHDT, CDR2 YYEEEE. Deletions cut 4 bases from V and 4 bases from J, with 14 bases between. CDR3 sequence reads: CASSETGHLYGYTF. CDR3 bases: TGTGCCAGCAGCGAGACGGGACATCTCTATGGCTACACCTTC.

This sequence joins TRBV30 and TRBJ2-3; 7 bases match TRBD1. Germline-derived CDR1 and CDR2 are GTSNPN and SVGIG (reference sequence). Losses at the gene ends were 4 bases for V and 2 bases for J; bases not matched to a gene: 9. CDR3 length: 15 residues. The CDR3 protein is CAWTRTGALTDTQYF. As DNA, the CDR3 is TGTGCCTGGACCCGTACAGGGGCCCTCACAGATACGCAGTATTTT.

This clone appeared a single time. The CDR3 nucleotides read TGTGCCAGCAGCTTTGCACAGGGCTACGAGCAGTACTTC. This gives the protein CASSFAQGYEQYF. The rearrangement uses TRBV7-2 and TRBJ2-7; D possibly corresponds to TRBD1 (6 bases). V lost 3 bases to trimming and J lost 3 bases, with 9 bases between them. The CDR3 is 13 residues long. The V gene's germline CDR1 is SGHTA and CDR2 FQGNSA.

This chain joins TRBV5-1 and TRBJ2-5; D uncertain. The CDR3 loop spans 15 amino acids. The germline V and J ends were trimmed by 0 bases and 3 bases, with 12 bases remaining between them. Germline V gene data show CDR1 as SGHRS and CDR2 as YFSETQ. For the CDR3, the DNA is TGCGCCAGCAGCTTGGGCCAGTATGAGAAAGAGACCCAGTACTTC. It yields the protein CASSLGQYEKETQYF.

The chain couples TRBV10-1 to TRBJ2-7; TRBD1 agrees at 10 bases. Trimming took 3 bases from V and 6 from J; bases not matched to a gene: 11. Germline assignment: CDR1 WNHNN and CDR2 SYGVQD (reference sequence). This CDR3 has 16 amino acids. The DNA of the CDR3 is TGCGCCAGCAGTGACTTCCGGACAGGGGGGTTTCGCGAGCAGTACTTC. This codes for CASSDFRTGGFREQYF.

This sequence joins TRBV11-3 and TRBJ2-5; TRBD2 matches at 9 bases. Trimming at V came to 8 bases and at J to 4 bases, leaving 8 bases not matched to a gene. The length of the CDR3 is 14 residues. Germline CDR1 is SGHNT and CDR2 is YENEEA. CDR3 in DNA: TGTGCCAGCCGTCGCTCAGCGGGAGGAGAGACCCAGTACTTC. Its translation is CASRRSAGGETQYF.